This T cell receptor beta chain stems from a study of immune evolution from preneoplasia to lung adenocarcinoma. Here immunoSEQ multiplex PCR was the method, and the copy in TCRdb shows in-frame clones only, minus some. The sample consists of some 11,000 clones, 76% of them appearing once. The CDR3 runs to 16 residues. The V segment lost 1 base and the J segment 3 bases; nucleotides outside the gene matches: 2. Per germline, CDR1 SGHRS and CDR2 YFSETQ. The TCR comes from a person in their 60s with lung adenocarcinoma. Some clones in this sample may be carry-over from other donors' samples. Material: FFPE normal lung tissue adjacent to the tumor. The rearrangement joins TRBV5-1 to TRBJ2-2, with 11 bases that match TRBD2. CDR3 amino acids: CASSLTTSGDTGELFF. CDR3 DNA: TGCGCCAGCAGCTTGACGACTAGCGGGGACACCGGGGAGCTGTTTTTT.